The 15 T cell receptor beta chains in this list originate from one sample, sequenced in a study of blood T cell repertoires in COVID-19. Generated by immunoSEQ multiplex PCR, the TCRdb table keeps only in-frame clones and is missing some. The sample carries a few hundred thousand clones, roughly 84% recorded once. Sequences were obtained from peripheral blood. Every receptor here comes from a man aged 40-55 years with active or convalescent COVID-19.

In nucleotides, the CDR3 is TGTGCCAGCAGCCCCGCCGGCGGGAAGAACACCGGGGAGCTGTTTTTT. Translating gives CASSPAGGKNTGELFF. The chain links TRBV7-9 to TRBJ2-2; D might be TRBD2 (6 bases). The germline gives CDR1 SEHNR, CDR2 FQNEAQ (reference sequence). Trimming shortened V by 5 bases and J by 1 base, and 14 bases separated the two germline ends. CDR3 length: 16 amino acids.

The chain employs TRBV28 and TRBJ1-2; no definite D call. This CDR3 comprises 15 residues. V lost 4 bases, J lost 0 bases, and 12 bases lay in between. Germline V gives CDR1 MDHEN, CDR2 SYDVKM. The CDR3 is CASSSRRRANYGYTF. DNA for the CDR3: TGTGCCAGCAGTTCCCGCAGGCGAGCTAACTATGGCTACACCTTC.

The chain couples TRBV7-3 to TRBJ1-2; 10 positions match TRBD1. The germline V gene encodes CDR1 SGHTA and CDR2 FQGTGA. The CDR3 has 16 residues. Trimming took 5 bases from V and 4 from J; bases not matched to a gene: 10. CDR3 DNA: TGTGCCAGCAGCCCATGGGGGGACAGGGGAGGCTATGGCTACACCTTC. Translation gives CASSPWGDRGGYGYTF. The full variable domain, in which reference TRBV7-3 and TRBJ1-2 provide the parts outside the CDR3, is GAGVSQTPSNKVTEKGKYVELRCDPISGHTALYWYRQSLGQGPEFLIYFQGTGAADDSGLPNDRFFAVRPEGSVSTLKIQRTERGDSAVYLCASSPWGDRGGYGYTFGSGTRLTVV.

The chain employs TRBV19 and TRBJ1-2; 8 bases match TRBD1. This CDR3 is 13 amino acids long. Germline CDR1 is LNHDA and CDR2 is SQIVND (reference sequence). The ends lost 3 bases at V and 7 bases at J; junction bases unmatched: 4. The CDR3 DNA is TGTGCCAGTAGTATCAGAGGACAGGGTGGCTACACCTTC. Encoded protein: CASSIRGQGGYTF.

The V gene is TRBV18, the J gene TRBJ2-1; a possible D gene is TRBD2 (7 bases). Germline-derived CDR1 and CDR2 are KGHSH and LQKENI. The CDR3 contains 16 residues. V lost 3 bases to trimming and J lost 5 bases, with 17 bases between them. In DNA form, the CDR3 reads TGTGCCAGCTCACCCAGGGGCGGGGGCTTACACAATGAGCAGTTCTTC. Residues: CASSPRGGGLHNEQFF.

This chain joins TRBV5-6 and TRBJ1-5, with a possible D match to TRBD1 (5 bases). CDR3 length equals 17 residues. Germline V gene lookup returns CDR1 SGHDT and CDR2 YYEEEE. V dropped 4 bases and J dropped 0 bases, with 17 bases sitting between them. CDR3 sequence (DNA): TGTGCCAGCAGCCGCTTCTCCAGGGTTAGTAGCAATCAGCCCCAGCATTTT. This gives the protein CASSRFSRVSSNQPQHF.

The chain combines TRBV19 with TRBJ2-7; no definite D call. Germline-derived CDR1 and CDR2 are LNHDA and SQIVND (reference sequence). The germline V and J ends were trimmed by 1 base and 0 bases, with 7 bases remaining between them. CDR3 size: 14 residues. The CDR3 nucleotides are TGTGCCAGTAGTATAGGGCAGAACTCCTACGAGCAGTACTTC. Its translation is CASSIGQNSYEQYF. Drawing the rest from reference TRBV19 and TRBJ2-7, the complete variable domain is DGGITQSPKYLFRKEGQNVTLSCEQNLNHDAMYWYRQDPGQGLRLIYYSQIVNDFQKGDIAEGYSVSREKKESFPLTVTSAQKNPTAFYLCASSIGQNSYEQYFGPGTRLTVT.

The chain carries TRBV2 and TRBJ1-5; D is possibly TRBD1 (5 bases). The germline gives CDR1 SNHLY, CDR2 FYNNEI. This CDR3 is 14 amino acids long. V lost 4 bases, J lost 4 bases, and 11 bases lay in between. CDR3 residues: CASSGDSWNQPQHF. The CDR3 bases are TGTGCCAGCAGTGGGGACTCTTGGAATCAGCCCCAGCATTTT.

The rearrangement links TRBV7-8 to TRBJ1-4; 8 bases match TRBD1. The CDR3 is made up of 15 amino acids. J lost 3 bases, V lost 4 bases, and 4 bases had no gene match. Germline CDR1 and CDR2: SGHVS and FQNEAQ. Here the CDR3 reads CASSSYRGANEKLFF. The CDR3 DNA sequence: TGTGCCAGCAGCTCCTACAGGGGGGCTAATGAAAAACTGTTTTTT.

V usage is TRBV25-1 and J usage is TRBJ2-5, with 9 bases identical to TRBD1. Looked up from germline, CDR1 is MGHDK and CDR2 is SYGVNS. Trimming at V came to 8 bases and at J to 5 bases, leaving 12 bases not matched to a gene. The CDR3 is 15 amino acids. This chain's CDR3 is CASVRGQGARETQYF. The CDR3 bases are TGTGCCAGCGTGCGGGGACAGGGTGCAAGGGAGACCCAGTACTTC.

V is TRBV5-4 and J is TRBJ2-3; 9 bases agree with TRBD1. J lost 1 base, V lost 3 bases, and 6 bases had no gene match. The CDR3 is 16 residues long. Germline lookup yields CDR1 SGHNT and CDR2 YYREEE (reference sequence). CDR3 residues: CASSSRTGVGTDTQYF. The CDR3 nucleotides are TGTGCCAGCAGCTCGCGGACAGGGGTGGGCACAGATACGCAGTATTTT.

The chain carries TRBV5-1 and TRBJ2-5; a weak D match, TRBD1 (5 bases). The CDR3 consists of 15 residues. V was trimmed by 4 bases and J by 5 bases, leaving 18 bases between them. Germline CDR1 SGHRS, CDR2 YFSETQ. CDR3 bases: TGCGCCAGCAGCGGCGCAGGGTTGAGTGGGGAGACCCAGTACTTC. Translating it yields CASSGAGLSGETQYF.

The chain is built from TRBV27 and TRBJ2-7, with 7 bases aligning to TRBD1. The CDR3 is 15 residues long. Germline V gene lookup returns CDR1 MNHEY and CDR2 SMNVEV (reference sequence). V shed 2 bases and J 2 bases; nucleotides not matched to a gene: 6. The CDR3 is CASSLTTGTTYEQYF. Written as DNA, the CDR3 is TGTGCCAGCAGTTTAACGACAGGGACCACCTACGAGCAGTACTTC.

This chain links TRBV19 with TRBJ1-1, with 8 bases aligning to TRBD1. This CDR3 has 13 residues. V dropped 7 bases and J dropped 1; count of bases not matched to a gene: 2. Per germline, CDR1 LNHDA and CDR2 SQIVND (reference sequence). Written as DNA, the CDR3 is TGTGCCAGTACGGACAGGGCGAACACTGAAGCTTTCTTT. This sequence encodes CASTDRANTEAFF.

The chain couples TRBV6-5 to TRBJ2-1; possible D gene TRBD2, 6 bases. The CDR3 totals 12 residues. The germline V and J ends were trimmed by 4 bases and 7 bases, with 8 bases remaining between them. Germline V gene lookup returns CDR1 MNHEY and CDR2 SVGAGI. CDR3 protein: CASSFAGNEQFF. CDR3 nucleotide sequence: TGTGCCAGCAGTTTCGCGGGGAATGAGCAGTTCTTC.